The 15 T cell receptor beta chains listed next were all sequenced from one sample in a study of blood T cell repertoires in COVID-19. Profiled with immunoSEQ multiplex PCR; TCRdb holds only in-frame clones, not every one. This table holds roughly 300,000 clones, about 83% found once. Sample: peripheral blood. These receptors were obtained from a woman aged 45-65 years with acute or convalescent COVID-19.

This sequence joins TRBV5-1 and TRBJ2-3; D is perhaps TRBD2 (6 bases). The CDR3 spans 16 residues. V dropped 0 bases and J dropped 2 bases, with 13 bases sitting between them. Germline values: CDR1 SGHRS, CDR2 YFSETQ. The CDR3 is CASSLVGGANTDTQYF. The DNA for the CDR3 is TGCGCCAGCAGCTTGGTGGGGGGTGCCAACACAGATACGCAGTATTTT.

Only one count was recorded for this clone. The rearrangement joins TRBV30 to TRBJ2-1; TRBD1 agrees at 10 bases. The CDR3 is 14 residues long. V was pared by 3 bases and J by 12 bases, with 11 bases of the junction left unmatched. Germline V lookup: CDR1 GTSNPN, CDR2 SVGIG (reference sequence). CDR3 in amino acids: CAWSLRDRGSGQFF. CDR3 bases: TGTGCCTGGAGCCTCCGGGACAGGGGTAGTGGGCAGTTCTTC.

The CDR3 nucleotides read TGTGCCAGCTCACCGAATAAGGGGGATGGCTACACCTTC. This translates into CASSPNKGDGYTF. The V gene is TRBV18, the J gene TRBJ1-2; the D gene is possibly TRBD1 (6 bases). The CDR3 spans 13 residues. Looked up from germline, CDR1 is KGHSH and CDR2 is LQKENI. Trimming cost V 3 bases and J 6 bases, with 11 bases left between them. Complete variable domain (other parts from reference TRBV18 and TRBJ1-2): NAGVMQNPRHLVRRRGQEARLRCSPMKGHSHVYWYRQLPEEGLKFMVYLQKENIIDESGMPKERFSAEFPKEGPSILRIQQVVRGDSAAYFCASSPNKGDGYTFGSGTRLTVV.

The V call is TRBV5-5, the J call TRBJ1-1, with a tentative D call TRBD1 (5 bases). Trimming removed 8 bases from V and 1 base from J, with 15 bases in between. Germline V gene data show CDR1 as SGHKS and CDR2 as YYEKEE (reference sequence). This CDR3 is built from 14 residues. The CDR3 loop reads CASLPLGGNTEAFF. CDR3 nucleotides: TGTGCCAGTCTCCCTCTCGGGGGGAACACTGAAGCTTTCTTT.

The chain has TRBV5-1 and TRBJ1-2; 8 nucleotides agree with TRBD1. CDR1 SGHRS and CDR2 YFSETQ come from the germline V gene. J was trimmed by 6 bases and V by 3 bases; bases with no gene match: 7. This CDR3 region has 14 residues. CDR3 protein: CASSYLDREHGYTF. In DNA form, the CDR3 reads TGCGCCAGCAGCTACCTGGACAGGGAGCATGGCTACACCTTC.

This rearrangement joins TRBV7-8 to TRBJ2-7, with 10 bases identical to TRBD1. CDR3 length: 15 residues. V was clipped by 5 bases and J by 4 bases; unmatched bases: 8. CDR1 is SGHVS and CDR2 is FQNEAQ in the germline V gene. The CDR3, as DNA: TGTGCCAGCAGCCTCCGGGACAGGGGCACATACGAGCAGTACTTC. Its protein product is CASSLRDRGTYEQYF.

The chain links TRBV11-1 to TRBJ2-1, with D unclear. This CDR3 contains 13 residues. Between the trimmed V and J ends, which lost 3 bases and 5 bases, there was a span of 8 bases. Germline CDR1 reads SGHAT; CDR2 reads FQDESV (reference sequence). Here the CDR3 reads CASSLGPDNEQFF. CDR3 in DNA: TGTGCCAGCAGCTTGGGCCCGGACAATGAGCAGTTCTTC.

This sequence joins TRBV5-1 and TRBJ2-1; TRBD1 might be the D (6 bases). The V end was cut by 4 bases, the J end by 8 bases, with 13 bases between. The CDR3 is 13 amino acids. Per germline, CDR1 SGHRS and CDR2 YFSETQ. CDR3 region: CASSTGTGYEQFF. For the CDR3, the DNA is TGCGCCAGCAGCACCGGAACAGGGTATGAGCAGTTCTTC.

This clone has a single count. CDR3 DNA: TGTGCCTGGAGTGTACCCGGACTAGCGTTCCGACCAATTACGCAGTATTTT. Amino acid sequence: CAWSVPGLAFRPITQYF. The rearrangement uses TRBV30 and TRBJ2-3; 9 bases line up with TRBD2. Germline-derived CDR1 and CDR2 are GTSNPN and SVGIG (reference sequence). This CDR3 is built from 17 residues. Losses at the gene ends were 0 bases for V and 8 bases for J; bases not matched to a gene: 15.

The chain is built from TRBV19 and TRBJ1-1; 11 nucleotides match TRBD1. Germline CDR1 reads LNHDA; CDR2 reads SQIVND (reference sequence). Losses at the gene ends were 5 bases for V and 6 bases for J; bases not matched to a gene: 5. This CDR3 is built from 14 residues. CDR3 protein: CASSGQGAVAEAFF. In nucleotides, the CDR3 is TGTGCCAGTAGTGGACAGGGGGCCGTTGCTGAAGCTTTCTTT.

The CDR3 coding sequence is TGTGCCAGCAGCTTAGATCAGGGCCCCACTGGAAACACCATATATTTT. This encodes CASSLDQGPTGNTIYF. The V and J genes are TRBV11-2 and TRBJ1-3; D may be TRBD1 (5 bases). Trimming pared 0 bases from V and 2 bases from J, leaving 11 bases between. The CDR3 runs 16 residues. The germline V gene encodes CDR1 SGHAT and CDR2 FQNNGV. The full variable domain, its missing parts supplied by reference TRBV11-2 and TRBJ1-3, is EAGVAQSPRYKIIEKRQSVAFWCNPISGHATLYWYQQILGQGPKLLIQFQNNGVVDDSQLPKDRFSAERLKGVDSTLKIQPAKLEDSAVYLCASSLDQGPTGNTIYFGEGSWLTVV.

The chain recombines TRBV4-1 with TRBJ2-7; TRBD1 matches 9 bases. V lost 4 bases, J lost 2 bases, and 3 bases stayed unmatched. The CDR3 runs to 14 residues. The germline V gene has CDR1 MGHRA and CDR2 YSYEKL. The DNA of the CDR3 is TGCGCCAGCAGCCTCCGGGACAGGGCCTACGAGCAGTACTTC. As protein: CASSLRDRAYEQYF.

V is TRBV19 and J is TRBJ2-1; TRBD1 aligns across 10 bases. V lost 3 bases, J lost 8 bases, and 4 bases stayed unmatched. CDR3 size: 14 residues. Germline V CDR1 and CDR2: LNHDA, SQIVND (reference sequence). This CDR3 is CASSIVDRGHEQFF. As DNA, the CDR3 is TGTGCCAGTAGTATTGTTGACAGGGGGCATGAGCAGTTCTTC.

The V and J genes are TRBV5-1 and TRBJ1-1, with TRBD1 matching over 8 bases. The CDR3 runs 15 residues. Looked up from germline, CDR1 is SGHRS and CDR2 is YFSETQ. Trimming at V came to 1 base and at J to 1 base, leaving 3 bases not matched to a gene. Written as DNA, the CDR3 is TGCGCCAGCAGCTTGAACCAGGGGGCGAACACTGAAGCTTTCTTT. It codes for CASSLNQGANTEAFF.

Here the CDR3 DNA reads TGTGCCAGCAGTTACTCGGGACAGGGTTTTCGTGGCTACACCTTC. Translated: CASSYSGQGFRGYTF. The chain combines TRBV6-5 with TRBJ1-2; 9 bases match TRBD1. Losses at the gene ends were 0 bases for V and 7 bases for J; bases not matched to a gene: 6. The germline CDR1 and CDR2 sequences are MNHEY and SVGAGI. The length of the CDR3 is 15 residues.